A single TCR beta chain is shown here with its context. These data are taken from a study of blood T cell repertoires in COVID-19. Study summary: PBMCs, B-cell-depleted T cells, or T cells provided the cDNA or gDNA that made up the material.

The table came from immunoSEQ multiplex PCR; TCRdb's copy has only in-frame clones and leaves some out. This sample has 250,000 to 300,000 clones, with 70% to 90% found just once. The source material was peripheral blood. This receptor was identified in a woman between 65 and 79 years old with acute or convalescent COVID-19.

This chain's CDR3 is CASSASRGRGYGYTF. The CDR3 DNA follows: TGTGCCAGCAGCGCGAGCAGGGGGCGCGGCTATGGCTACACCTTC. The chain is built from TRBV11-2 and TRBJ1-2; 8 nucleotides line up with TRBD1. The CDR3 spans 15 residues. Germline CDR1 and CDR2: SGHAT and FQNNGV. The V gene end was trimmed by 5 bases and the J gene end by 4 bases; junction bases not matched to a gene: 9.